This T cell receptor beta chain was recovered during a study of blood T cells in healthy people across ages. Whole-study results and caveats: With donor CMV status unknown, expanded clonotype changes were possibly confounded.

Alongside a J-beta primer mix, a sample-barcoded 5' primer served in a second PCR lasting roughly 7 to 12 cycles. MiXCR was run by TCRdb on the 5' RACE reads, yielding one entry per CDR3 protein. Altogether hundreds of thousands of distinct CDR3 sequences are present, 20% to 30% being singletons, with the ten largest covering just under 9%. This clonotype was seen more than once but under ten times. Its antigen is still unknown. Trimming pared 7 bases from V and 6 bases from J, leaving 8 bases between. The CDR3 has 12 residues. The V gene's germline CDR1 is KGHDR and CDR2 SFDVKD. Another study also made use of these data, one on T cells of mothers and their children.

The TCR was taken from a boy aged 10-17 years in good health. This chain connects TRBV24-1 to TRBJ2-2; D is possibly TRBD1 or TRBD2 (5 bases each). Material for sequencing was blood. The CDR3 sequence is CATRWGSGELFF. In DNA, the CDR3 is TGTGCCACCAGGTGGGGGTCCGGGGAGCTGTTTTTT.